The 5 T cell receptor beta chains reported below all come from one sample, sequenced in a study of cytomegalovirus exposure and HLA in healthy donors. PCR was performed using 60 Vbeta and 13 Jbeta primers. This table comes from immunoSEQ multiplex PCR, and its TCRdb copy is limited to in-frame clones, with some not included. This sample has approximately 190,000 clones, with about 77% found just once. The sample consisted of PBMCs. The receptor set was obtained from a woman aged 25 to 39 in good health and CMV-seropositive.

This clone was seen a handful of times. The chain is built from TRBV19 and TRBJ2-7, with D possibly being TRBD2 (5 bases). The CDR3 sequence is 15 residues long. Trimming removed 6 bases from V and 0 bases from J, with 15 bases in between. The V gene's germline CDR1 is LNHDA and CDR2 SQIVND (reference sequence). The CDR3 DNA is TGTGCCAGTAGCATCGAGGGAACTAGCTCCTACGAGCAGTACTTC. Its translation: CASSIEGTSSYEQYF.

The CDR3 DNA reads TGTGCCAGCTGCCCTAGCGGGAGGGTGAACTACGAGCAGTACTTC. Translation gives CASCPSGRVNYEQYF. The chain uses TRBV6-5 and TRBJ2-7, with 12 bases identical to TRBD2. CDR1 and CDR2 (germline): MNHEY, SVGAGI. Germline trimming cut 8 bases from V and 3 bases from J; bases unmatched to any gene: 8. The CDR3 extends over 15 amino acids.

This chain joins TRBV19 and TRBJ2-7, with a possible D match to TRBD2 (5 bases). Deletions cut 5 bases from V and 0 bases from J, with 11 bases between. Germline V CDR1 and CDR2: LNHDA, SQIVND (reference sequence). The CDR3 has 14 amino acids. The CDR3 spells CASSPYRDSYEQYF. The CDR3 DNA reads as TGTGCCAGTAGTCCCTACCGGGACTCCTACGAGCAGTACTTC.

The DNA of the CDR3 is TGCGCCAGCAGCTTGGGCGGCGGTCTAGCGAAGCAAGAGACCCAGTACTTC. Its translation is CASSLGGGLAKQETQYF. V is TRBV5-1 and J is TRBJ2-5, with TRBD2 as a possible D gene (6 bases). The V gene lost 0 bases and the J gene lost 2 bases, with 17 bases spanning the gap. This CDR3 is built from 17 residues. Germline assignment: CDR1 SGHRS and CDR2 YFSETQ.

This rearrangement joins TRBV9 to TRBJ2-1; D possibly corresponds to TRBD1 (6 bases). Germline CDR1 SGDLS, CDR2 YYNGEE. CDR3 length: 15 residues. V lost 2 bases to trimming and J lost 0 bases, with 9 bases between them. The CDR3 DNA follows: TGTGCCAGCAGCGTCGACAGGAGCTCCTACAATGAGCAGTTCTTC. It is translated as CASSVDRSSYNEQFF.